The table lists the clone carrying this T cell receptor beta chain with a few counts. The data were obtained in a study of response to subunit inactivated influenza vaccine. V lost 4 bases to trimming and J lost 3 bases; unmatched junction nucleotides: 8. Per the germline V gene, CDR1 is DFQATT and CDR2 is SNEGSKA (reference sequence). The CDR3 is 14 amino acids. TCRdb passed the RT-PCR reads through MiXCR, listing each CDR3 protein once. Here the sample spans about 540,000 distinct CDR3 sequences, 20% to 25% being singletons. The same data also went into a second study, on T cells expressing NK-cell markers. That source adds: As the method of synthesis, 5'RACE template switching with UMIs yielded TCR beta cDNA. Of CD8+ T cells, about 1.0-8% belonged to dominant NKG2C+ clonotypes in roughly six donors. HCMV specificity of expanded NKG2C+ T cell clones remained unclear.

The chain joins TRBV20-1 to TRBJ1-1; 7 bases match TRBD1. The sample in question was CD4+ T cells sorted from PBMCs, obtained about 13 days after vaccination. This TCR derives from a man between 50 and 59 years old who received an inactivated influenza vaccine. The CDR3 nucleotides read TGCAGTGCTATCCTAGGGGGCGCTTACACTGAAGCTTTCTTT. Translating it yields CSAILGGAYTEAFF.